This T cell receptor beta chain was profiled in a study of identical twins' blood T cells. Study-wide context: Around 46 million reads covered about 6 alpha-chain and about 6 beta-chain libraries.

Findings and limits, study-wide: Twins reportedly had markedly more similar V usage than unrelated donors, even among out-of-frame TCRbeta clonotypes. Shared CDR3 clonotype counts between two donors mainly tracked the product of their cloneset sizes, twins included.

Likely shared infections and vaccines: all three twin pairs were reared together. TCRdb re-derived calls from the 5' RACE reads in MiXCR, one entry per CDR3 protein. The data hold fewer than 450,000 distinct CDR3 sequences, with over 25% observed a single time. CDR3 length: 12 residues. Deletions cut 2 bases from V and 2 bases from J, with 5 bases between. Germline V gives CDR1 SQVTM, CDR2 ANQGSEA. There are a few counts of this clonotype. The antigen is unknown. The TCR was taken from a woman between 18 and 50 years old in good health. The V call is TRBV29-1, the J call TRBJ2-3, with D hard to call. Specimen: PBMCs. CDR3 DNA: TGCAGCGTTGAAATGGACACAGATACGCAGTATTTT. Amino acids: CSVEMDTDTQYF.